This T cell receptor beta chain emerged from a study of blood T cell repertoires in COVID-19 (dated by TCRdb to the early 2020s). About the study as a whole: The collaborator samples originated in the United States, Italy and Spain and spanned the acute and convalescent phases of COVID-19. The material from the prospective study consisted of cDNA or gDNA derived from T cells, B-cell-depleted T cells, or PBMCs. Subjects who had been exposed to COVID-19, were actively infected with it, or had recovered from it provided the deeply sampled blood TCRbeta repertoires that made up the dataset. The repertoires were made available in a free public database intended to serve as a resource for research on the immune response to SARS-CoV-2. Samples came from the ongoing ImmuneRACE study (first 160 participants) plus 1,254 subjects from 6 global collaborators. The sample metadata nearly always contained a de-identified subject ID, COVID-19 status, age in years and sex. Where HLA class I and class II types were available, the types were taken from metadata supplied by the sample provider, not from assay-based typing.

This clone was counted only a few times. It lacks a known antigen. No base quality values were provided; no much bigger clone lies one nucleotide off. The research as a whole found: The quantity of clinical and demographic metadata differed by source and by participant and was supplied without curation.

One collaborating source in Seattle enrolled patients during active infection and followed them longitudinally through the course of disease. Each collaborating institution followed its own protocols to collect whole blood in K2EDTA tubes. For TCRbeta analysis, collaborator samples were shipped as frozen whole blood, as isolated PBMCs, or as DNA extracted from either sample type. The immunoSEQ Assay, a bias-controlled multiplex PCR, was used to amplify TCRbeta CDR3 regions from genomic DNA. Processing in the source paper ran as follows. Within the assay, amplification of reference gene primers was used to estimate how many nucleated cells each sample contained. To quantify the absolute abundance of each unique TCRbeta CDR3 rearrangement, sequence reads were collapsed and filtered. For each sample, productive Simpson clonality was calculated by taking the square root of Simpson's diversity index across productive rearrangements. TCRdb took over this immuneACCESS table, retaining in-frame rearrangements with V and J assigned. Such tables are incomplete; in checked studies, under half of the missing clones stem from an unresolved V gene, and the remainder is unexplained. V and J calls and clone size are as listed in that table; D and trimming were resolved from the DNA. The sample table contains 30,000 or so clones; only one count was recorded for approximately 85% of them. About 29% of the sample rests with the top ten.

This TCR was recovered from a woman of 80 years or more with COVID-19, enrolled during active disease. The sample was peripheral blood.

The encoded CDR3 is CAIIRVRGSANEQYF. The DNA is TGTGCCATCATCCGCGTCAGGGGTTCGGCGAACGAGCAGTACTTC. The chain was built from TRBV2 and TRBJ2-7; TRBD1 might be the D gene, on 6 matching bases. From the cysteine up to the phenylalanine, the CDR3 has a length of 15 residues. The read is trimmed to its CDR3 DNA, 45 bases read in frame from base 1. In the germline V gene, CDR1 corresponds to SNHLY and CDR2 to FYNNEI. The germline ends are 24 bases apart after V is trimmed by 10 bases and J by 5 bases.